Listed here is a single TCR beta chain. The antigen remains undetermined. Sequencing used immunoSEQ multiplex PCR; TCRdb keeps in-frame clones, though not all of them. The sample carries 150,000 to 200,000 clones, roughly 80% recorded once. These data come from a study of cytomegalovirus exposure and HLA in healthy donors. The donors were members of the validation cohort, which comprised 90 to 150 subjects and was separate from the first cohort of about 700 subjects. V was clipped by 6 bases and J by 4 bases; unmatched bases: 8. The CDR3 length is 15 residues. Germline V gene sequence: CDR1 LNHDA, CDR2 SQIVND (reference sequence). The study's findings and limits: First-cohort TCR clusters tended to co-occur in the approximately 120 validation repertoires, a later analysis found. Among TCR sequences, most were rare, though some public TCRs appeared in many donors. According to the study, some 160 TCR beta chains were cytomegalovirus-associated.

The specimen was PBMCs. The chain is built from TRBV19 and TRBJ1-1; 10 bases agree with TRBD1. This sequence was found in a man in his late teens or twenties in good health and CMV-seropositive. CDR3 amino acids: CASSSTGGMTTEAFF. DNA of the CDR3: TGTGCCAGTAGCTCGACAGGGGGCATGACCACTGAAGCTTTCTTT.